One and the same sample provided the 16 T cell receptor beta chains below, sequenced in a study of blood T cell repertoires in COVID-19. Libraries were prepared by immunoSEQ multiplex PCR; TCRdb keeps only in-frame clonotypes and omits some of them. The profile shows fewer than 250,000 clones, 70% to 90% of them singletons. The sample comprised peripheral blood. Source of these receptors: a man aged 30-40 years with acute or convalescent COVID-19.

The V gene is TRBV6-5, the J gene TRBJ1-5; 7 bases are a match to TRBD1. Germline lookup yields CDR1 MNHEY and CDR2 SVGAGI. This CDR3 is built from 15 residues. V was clipped by 5 bases and J by 4 bases; unmatched bases: 8. The CDR3 loop reads CASSPPGTANQPQHF. The DNA for the CDR3 is TGTGCCAGCAGTCCACCCGGGACAGCGAATCAGCCCCAGCATTTT.

The V call is TRBV5-5, the J call TRBJ1-4; TRBD1 is a possible D gene (5 bases). V was cut by 0 bases and J by 0 bases, with 9 bases left in between. The CDR3 extends over 16 amino acids. CDR1 is SGHKS, CDR2 YYEKEE, per germline (reference sequence). This chain's CDR3 is CASSLGGTATNEKLFF. DNA for the CDR3: TGTGCCAGCAGCTTGGGCGGGACCGCAACTAATGAAAAACTGTTTTTT. The whole variable domain, remainder taken from reference TRBV5-5 and TRBJ1-4, is DAGVTQSPTHLIKTRGQQVTLRCSPISGHKSVSWYQQVLGQGPQFIFQYYEKEERGRGNFPDRFSARQFPNYSSELNVNALLLGDSALYLCASSLGGTATNEKLFFGSGTQLSVL.

The rearrangement joins TRBV7-9 to TRBJ2-5; 12 bases are a match to TRBD2. The CDR3 extends over 17 amino acids. After removal of 5 bases from V and 5 bases from J, the junction contained 12 bases not matched to a gene. The germline gives CDR1 SEHNR, CDR2 FQNEAQ (reference sequence). This CDR3 is CASSPLTSGGIIETQYF. The CDR3 DNA sequence: TGTGCCAGCAGCCCCCTAACTAGCGGGGGGATCATTGAGACCCAGTACTTC.

The chain uses TRBV5-1 and TRBJ1-2, with 7 bases lining up with TRBD1. The J segment lost 4 bases and the V segment lost 0 bases, leaving 3 bases of the junction unmatched. There are 14 residues in the CDR3. Germline values: CDR1 SGHRS, CDR2 YFSETQ. CDR3: CASSLEGQPYGYTF. The CDR3 DNA reads as TGCGCCAGCAGCTTGGAGGGACAGCCCTATGGCTACACCTTC.

This chain uses TRBV7-9 with TRBJ1-2; D is perhaps TRBD1 (5 bases). This CDR3 comprises 15 residues. The V and J ends lost 5 bases and 3 bases respectively, with 16 bases between them. Germline loops: CDR1 SEHNR, CDR2 FQNEAQ (reference sequence). The CDR3 region is CASSPFQGDYYGYTF. The CDR3 nucleotides read TGTGCCAGCAGCCCGTTCCAAGGGGATTACTATGGCTACACCTTC. Complete variable domain (other parts from reference TRBV7-9 and TRBJ1-2): DTGVSQNPRHKITKRGQNVTFRCDPISEHNRLYWYRQTLGQGPEFLTYFQNEAQLEKSRLLSDRFSAERPKGSFSTLEIQRTEQGDSAMYLCASSPFQGDYYGYTFGSGTRLTVV.

This clone showed up just a few times. CDR3 sequence reads: CASRGLAGVETQYF. CDR3 coding DNA: TGCGCCAGCAGAGGGCTAGCGGGAGTAGAGACCCAGTACTTC. The gene calls are TRBV5-1 and TRBJ2-5; 10 bases map to TRBD2. Losses at the gene ends were 5 bases for V and 4 bases for J; bases not matched to a gene: 5. The germline V gene has CDR1 SGHRS and CDR2 YFSETQ. There are 14 residues in the CDR3.

The V call is TRBV7-3, the J call TRBJ2-5, with 14 bases that match TRBD2. The CDR3 covers 16 residues. V lost 2 bases and J lost 2; bases outside the gene matches: 1. Germline CDR1 and CDR2: SGHTA and FQGTGA. The CDR3 sequence is CASSLGTSGGQETQYF. DNA for the CDR3: TGTGCCAGCAGCTTAGGGACTAGCGGGGGTCAAGAGACCCAGTACTTC.

The chain uses TRBV5-1 and TRBJ1-6; TRBD1 matches 7 bases. With V trimmed by 0 bases and J by 10 bases, 10 bases remained unmatched. CDR1 is SGHRS, CDR2 YFSETQ, per germline. The CDR3 is 16 amino acids. For the CDR3, the DNA is TGCGCCAGCAGCTTGGGCCTGACAGGGAGGAACTCACCCCTCCACTTT. Translating it yields CASSLGLTGRNSPLHF.

This chain joins TRBV6-2 or TRBV6-3 and TRBJ2-7; TRBD2 agrees at 9 bases. This CDR3 is 16 amino acids long. V lost 3 bases and J lost 2; bases outside the gene matches: 8. The V gene's germline CDR1 is MNHEY and CDR2 SVGEGT. CDR3: CASSYSVREGPYEQYF. CDR3 bases: TGTGCCAGCAGTTATTCGGTGCGGGAGGGCCCCTACGAGCAGTACTTC.

The genes are TRBV6-5 and TRBJ2-1, with 11 nucleotides matching TRBD2. The J segment lost 6 bases and the V segment lost 4 bases, leaving 5 bases of the junction unmatched. The CDR3 loop spans 15 amino acids. Germline V gene lookup returns CDR1 MNHEY and CDR2 SVGAGI. CDR3 DNA sequence: TGTGCCAGCAGTTCTAAACTAGCGGGAGTCAATGAGCAGTTCTTC. This translates into CASSSKLAGVNEQFF.

The chain recombines TRBV6-4 with TRBJ2-3; D may be TRBD1 (5 bases). The CDR3 extends over 14 amino acids. The V end lost 0 bases, the J end lost 5 bases, and 9 bases lay between the germline ends. Germline CDR1 reads MRHNA; CDR2 reads SNTAGT. The CDR3: CASSDSWGGDTQYF. CDR3 DNA sequence: TGTGCCAGCAGTGACTCGTGGGGCGGAGATACGCAGTATTTT.

The chain has TRBV19 and TRBJ2-1; 12 nucleotides match TRBD2. CDR3 length: 16 amino acids. Trimming took 5 bases from V and 7 from J; bases not matched to a gene: 9. The V gene's germline CDR1 is LNHDA and CDR2 SQIVND (reference sequence). The CDR3 nucleotides read TGTGCCAGTAGTCCAGCGGGGACTAGCGGGCTGAATGAGCAGTTCTTC. Its protein is CASSPAGTSGLNEQFF. The entire variable domain, with the rest obtained from reference TRBV19 and TRBJ2-1, is as follows: DGGITQSPKYLFRKEGQNVTLSCEQNLNHDAMYWYRQDPGQGLRLIYYSQIVNDFQKGDIAEGYSVSREKKESFPLTVTSAQKNPTAFYLCASSPAGTSGLNEQFFGPGTRLTVL.

This clone was counted once. J is TRBJ1-2 and V is TRBV14, with D unclear. Germline assignment: CDR1 SGHDN and CDR2 FVKESK. There are 13 residues in the CDR3. Trimming took off 0 bases at V and 4 bases at J, with 6 bases between the two ends. For the CDR3, the DNA is TGTGCCAGCAGCCAAGAACTCTTCTATGGCTACACCTTC. It codes for CASSQELFYGYTF. Full variable domain (rest looked up from reference TRBV14 and TRBJ1-2): EAGVTQFPSHSVIEKGQTVTLRCDPISGHDNLYWYRRVMGKEIKFLLHFVKESKQDESGMPNNRFLAERTGGTYSTLKVQPAELEDSGVYFCASSQELFYGYTFGSGTRLTVV.

This clone was observed once. The rearrangement joins TRBV5-1 to TRBJ2-7, with TRBD1 as a possible D gene (5 bases). This CDR3 has 15 residues. Germline loops: CDR1 SGHRS, CDR2 YFSETQ. Trimming removed 2 bases at V and 4 bases at J, with 16 bases between. This chain's CDR3 is CASSLDLQGLYEQYF. CDR3 coding DNA: TGCGCCAGCAGCTTAGACCTCCAGGGTCTGTACGAGCAGTACTTC. The whole variable domain, filled in from reference TRBV5-1 and TRBJ2-7, reads KAGVTQTPRYLIKTRGQQVTLSCSPISGHRSVSWYQQTPGQGLQFLFEYFSETQRNKGNFPGRFSGRQFSNSRSEMNVSTLELGDSALYLCASSLDLQGLYEQYFGPGTRLTVT.

This chain uses TRBV7-6 with TRBJ2-3; 8 bases fit TRBD2. V trimming: 1 base; J trimming: 0 bases; junction bases outside the gene matches: 6. This CDR3 has 17 amino acids. Germline V gene sequence: CDR1 SGHVS, CDR2 FNYEAQ. The CDR3 sequence: CASSLESGGPSTDTQYF. As DNA, the CDR3 is TGTGCCAGCAGCTTAGAGTCGGGGGGGCCTAGCACAGATACGCAGTATTTT. Based on the CDR3 plus reference TRBV7-6 and TRBJ2-3, the full variable domain is GAGVSQSPRYKVTKRGQDVALRCDPISGHVSLYWYRQALGQGPEFLTYFNYEAQQDKSGLPNDRFSAERPEGSISTLTIQRTEQRDSAMYRCASSLESGGPSTDTQYFGPGTRLTVL.

J is TRBJ2-1 and V is TRBV11-2; D possibly corresponds to TRBD2 (5 bases). The CDR3 is made up of 15 amino acids. Germline V gene data show CDR1 as SGHAT and CDR2 as FQNNGV. The germline V and J ends were trimmed by 3 bases and 0 bases, with 9 bases remaining between them. CDR3 in DNA: TGTGCCAGCAGCTTGGCGCGGGTCTCCTACAATGAGCAGTTCTTC. The encoded protein is CASSLARVSYNEQFF.